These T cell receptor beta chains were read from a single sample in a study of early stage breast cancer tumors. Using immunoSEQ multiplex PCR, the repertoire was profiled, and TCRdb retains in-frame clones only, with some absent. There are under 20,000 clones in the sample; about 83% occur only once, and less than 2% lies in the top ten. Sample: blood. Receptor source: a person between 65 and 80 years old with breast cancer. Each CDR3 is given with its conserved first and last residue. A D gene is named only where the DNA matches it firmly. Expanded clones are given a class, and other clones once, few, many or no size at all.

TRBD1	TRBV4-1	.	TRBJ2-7	TGCGCCAGCAGCCTGCGTCCGGGACAGGGGGCCCACGAGCAGTACTTC	CASSLRPGQGAHEQYF
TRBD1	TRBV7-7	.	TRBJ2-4	TGTGCCAGCAGCTTGGACAGGTGGAACATTCAGTACTTC	CASSLDRWNIQYF
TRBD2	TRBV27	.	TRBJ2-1	TGTGCCAGCACCATAGGGCTAGCGGGCAACAATGAGCAGTTCTTC	CASTIGLAGNNEQFF
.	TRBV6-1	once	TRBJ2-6	TGTGCCATCCCGAATAGTTCCGGGGCCAACGTCCTGACTTTC	CAIPNSSGANVLTF
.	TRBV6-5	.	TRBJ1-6	TGTGCCAGCAGTTATGACCAAAGGGGCACCCTCCACTTT	CASSYDQRGTLHF
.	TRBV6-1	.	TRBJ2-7	TGTGCCAGCAGGGAAAGCGGGTCGGGGTACGAGCAGTACTTC	CASRESGSGYEQYF
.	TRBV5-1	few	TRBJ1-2	TGCGCCACTGCAATCGGACAGAACTATGGCTACACCTTC	CATAIGQNYGYTF
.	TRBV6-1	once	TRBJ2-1	TGTGCCAGCAGTGAAGCGGGGGGTAGAAGTTACAATGAGCAGTTCTTC	CASSEAGGRSYNEQFF
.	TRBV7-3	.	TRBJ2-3	TGTGCCAGCAGCCCCGGGTTCTCAGCGAGTGGGGATACGCAGTATTTT	CASSPGFSASGDTQYF
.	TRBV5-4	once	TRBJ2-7	TGTGCCAGCAGATTGGACTTCTACGAGCAGTACTTC	CASRLDFYEQYF
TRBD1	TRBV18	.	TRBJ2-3	TGTGCCAGCTCACGGACAGGGGGGCCAGATACGCAGTATTTT	CASSRTGGPDTQYF
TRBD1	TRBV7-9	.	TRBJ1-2	TGTGCCAGCAGACCGGGACAGGGGATCGTCGGCTACACCTTC	CASRPGQGIVGYTF
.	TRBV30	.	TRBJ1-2	TGTGCCTGGAGTACAGGGACAAACTATGGCTACACCTTC	CAWSTGTNYGYTF
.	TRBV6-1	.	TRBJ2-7	TGTGCCAGCAGTGTTTCGACAGTGGATTTGAGCGAGCAGTACTTC	CASSVSTVDLSEQYF
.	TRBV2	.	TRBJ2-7	TGTGCCAGCAGTGGATTGGCGGGAATCAGAGAGCAGTACTTC	CASSGLAGIREQYF
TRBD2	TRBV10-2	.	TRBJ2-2	TGCGCCAGCACTAGCGGGGGTGAAACCGGGGAGCTGTTTTTT	CASTSGGETGELFF
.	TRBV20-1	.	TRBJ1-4	TGCAGTGTTCCATCTGAAAAACTGTTTTTT	CSVPSEKLFF
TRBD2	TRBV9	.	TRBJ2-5	TGTGCCAGCAGCCCAACTGCGGGGGGGAAGGAGACCCAGTACTTC	CASSPTAGGKETQYF
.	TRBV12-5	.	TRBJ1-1	TGTGCTAGTAGTAGGGGACTTCCTGAAGCTTTCTTT	CASSRGLPEAFF
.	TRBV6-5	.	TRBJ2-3	TGTGCCAGCAGTTACTATTCCGGGGGAGGAGATACGCAGTATTTT	CASSYYSGGGDTQYF
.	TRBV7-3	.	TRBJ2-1	TGTGCCAGCAGCTTAACGGCGGGCTCCTACAATGAGCAGTTCTTC	CASSLTAGSYNEQFF
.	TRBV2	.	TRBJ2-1	TGTGCCACTCAAGACAGGAAGAAGTCAAGCCAGCAGTTCTTC	CATQDRKKSSQQFF
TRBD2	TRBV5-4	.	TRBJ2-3	TGTGCCAGCAGCTTGGGCGGGGGGTCCCCAGATACGCAGTATTTT	CASSLGGGSPDTQYF
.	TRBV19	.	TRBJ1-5	TGTGCCAGTAGTATAGAGGGGCTATACAATCAGCCCCAGCATTTT	CASSIEGLYNQPQHF
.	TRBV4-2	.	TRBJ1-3	TGTGCCAGCAGCCAAGATCGTAATCCCCTTAGCTCTGGAAACACCATATATTTT	CASSQDRNPLSSGNTIYF
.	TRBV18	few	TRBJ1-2	TGTGCCAGCTCACCCGAGTTTGACTATGGCTACACCTTC	CASSPEFDYGYTF
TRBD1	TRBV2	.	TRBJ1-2	TGTGCCAGCAGTGAACCTGGGAGAGGGGGCGGCTACACCTTC	CASSEPGRGGGYTF
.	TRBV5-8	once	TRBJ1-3	TGTGCCAGCAGCTTGGTGGCAGGACAATCTGGAAACACCATATATTTT	CASSLVAGQSGNTIYF
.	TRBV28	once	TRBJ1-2	TGTGCCAGCAGTGTCAGGGGTTGGGTAGGCTACACCTTC	CASSVRGWVGYTF
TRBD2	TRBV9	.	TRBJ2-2	TGTGCCAGCAGCGTAGAGGAACTAGCGGGGGGGCCCGGCGGGGAGCTGTTTTTT	CASSVEELAGGPGGELFF
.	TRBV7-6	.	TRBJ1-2	TGTGCCAGCAGCTTAGCACAGGGCTATGGCTACACCTTC	CASSLAQGYGYTF
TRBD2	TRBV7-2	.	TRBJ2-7	TGTGCCAGCAGCGAGCGGGGGGGACCCTACGAGCAGTACTTC	CASSERGGPYEQYF
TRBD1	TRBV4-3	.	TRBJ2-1	TGCGCCAGCAGCCAAGGGACAGGGTACTACAATGAGCAGTTCTTC	CASSQGTGYYNEQFF
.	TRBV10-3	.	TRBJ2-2	TGTGCCATCAGTACGGTGGTTGGGGAGCTGTTTTTT	CAISTVVGELFF
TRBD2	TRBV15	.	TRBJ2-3	TGTGCCACCAGCAAAGAGATCCCGGGGGGATCGGGCACAGATACGCAGTATTTT	CATSKEIPGGSGTDTQYF
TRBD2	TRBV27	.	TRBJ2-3	TGTGCCAGCAGTTTATCGACTAGCGGGGGGGGAGATACGCAGTATTTT	CASSLSTSGGGDTQYF
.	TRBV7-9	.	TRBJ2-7	TGTGCCAGCACCGCGATCCGGGACATATCCGAGCAGTACTTC	CASTAIRDISEQYF
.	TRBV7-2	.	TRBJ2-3	TGTGCCAGCAGCTTAATGTTCCTCACAGATACGCAGTATTTT	CASSLMFLTDTQYF
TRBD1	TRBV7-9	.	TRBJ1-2	TGTGCCAGCAGCTTCAGGGGGCCAAATGGCTACACCTTC	CASSFRGPNGYTF
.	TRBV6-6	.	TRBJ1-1	TGTGCCAGCAGTCACGGGAGGAGGGAAGAAGCTTTCTTT	CASSHGRREEAFF
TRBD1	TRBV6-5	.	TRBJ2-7	TGTGCCAGCAGTTACGGGGACAGGGTTTACGAGCAGTACTTC	CASSYGDRVYEQYF
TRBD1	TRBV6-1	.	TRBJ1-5	TGTGCCAGCAGTGAAACCGGGACAGGTCATCAGCCCCAGCATTTT	CASSETGTGHQPQHF
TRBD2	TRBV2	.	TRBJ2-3	TGTGCCAGCAGCCCCAAGCGGGGGGGCACAGATACGCAGTATTTT	CASSPKRGGTDTQYF
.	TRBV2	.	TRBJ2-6	TGTGCCAGCAGTACCAGGGGGGCCAACGTCCTGACTTTC	CASSTRGANVLTF